Below, 16 T cell receptor beta chains from the same sample are listed, as sequenced in a study of shared clonotypes between healthy human individuals. Assay: immunoSEQ multiplex PCR; the TCRdb copy retains only in-frame clones and omits some. The repertoire holds approximately 1,500,000 clones, with roughly 97% as singletons. The sequenced sample was naive CD4+ T cells sorted from blood. Subset of the sample: CD45RA+ positively selected. These receptors all stem from a man aged 25 to 45 in good health.

In nucleotides, the CDR3 is TGCGCCAGCAGCCAACCTTTTAGCGGGAGCTTCTACGAGCAGTACTTC. Protein sequence: CASSQPFSGSFYEQYF. V gene TRBV4-1 combines with J gene TRBJ2-7; 9 bases fit TRBD2. J gave up 3 bases and V 2 bases, and 8 bases lay outside the gene matches. Germline CDR1 and CDR2: MGHRA and YSYEKL. The CDR3 totals 16 residues.

In regard to this clone: Other nucleotide sequences in the sample specify the same CDR3. V is TRBV10-3 and J is TRBJ2-5; D remains ambiguous. CDR1 is ENHRY, CDR2 SYGVKD, per germline. The CDR3 is 12 residues long. The germline V and J ends were trimmed by 3 bases and 1 base, with 3 bases remaining between them. The DNA of the CDR3 is TGTGCCATCAGTGAAGTCCAAGAGACCCAGTACTTC. As protein: CAISEVQETQYF.

This chain uses TRBV5-4 with TRBJ2-3; weak D call: TRBD1 (5 bases). CDR3 size: 12 residues. Germline V gene lookup returns CDR1 SGHNT and CDR2 YYREEE (reference sequence). Between the trimmed V and J ends, which lost 3 bases and 4 bases, there was a span of 6 bases. The CDR3 bases are TGTGCCAGCAGCTGGGGCCCAGATACGCAGTATTTT. This sequence encodes CASSWGPDTQYF.

The V and J genes are TRBV9 and TRBJ2-3; D gene unclear. V shed 1 base and J shed 4 bases, with 7 bases lying between them. CDR1 SGDLS and CDR2 YYNGEE come from the germline V gene. The CDR3 length is 13 residues. CDR3 sequence (DNA): TGTGCCAGCAGCGTACTCACGGCAGATACGCAGTATTTT. It translates to CASSVLTADTQYF.

This clone has only one observation. The rearrangement uses TRBV2 and TRBJ2-3; TRBD2 matches at 10 bases. From germline, CDR1 is SNHLY and CDR2 FYNNEI. Losses at the gene ends were 5 bases for V and 4 bases for J; bases not matched to a gene: 6. The CDR3 covers 15 residues. CDR3 DNA: TGTGCCAGCAGTTTGAGCGGGAGGGGGGCAGATACGCAGTATTTT. Amino acid sequence: CASSLSGRGADTQYF.

The rearrangement uses TRBV28 and TRBJ1-5; D is undetermined. This CDR3 spans 15 amino acids. Looked up from germline, CDR1 is MDHEN and CDR2 is SYDVKM. Between the trimmed V and J ends, which lost 6 bases and 3 bases, there was a span of 15 bases. This CDR3 is CASRPSGLYNQPQHF. The CDR3 region has the DNA TGTGCCAGCAGACCTTCCGGGTTGTACAATCAGCCCCAGCATTTT.

This chain connects TRBV20-1 to TRBJ2-7, with D hard to call. The ends were cut back, 5 bases at V and 6 bases at J, with 11 bases in the middle. There are 11 residues in the CDR3. CDR1 and CDR2 from the germline V gene are DFQATT and SNEGSKA (reference sequence). CDR3 sequence reads: CSAGPLGEQYF. CDR3 nucleotides: TGCAGTGCTGGGCCACTCGGCGAGCAGTACTTC.

This clone was seen only once. For the CDR3, the DNA is TGTGCCAGCAGTAGTGACAGGGCGAAAGAGACCCAGTACTTC. It encodes CASSSDRAKETQYF. This chain connects TRBV2 to TRBJ2-5; 7 bases align to TRBD1. The CDR3 is 14 amino acids. CDR1 and CDR2 (germline): SNHLY, FYNNEI. The trim removed 5 bases at V and 3 bases at J, leaving 6 bases unmatched. The full variable domain, in which reference TRBV2 and TRBJ2-5 provide the parts outside the CDR3, is EPEVTQTPSHQVTQMGQEVILRCVPISNHLYFYWYRQILGQKVEFLVSFYNNEISEKSEIFDDQFSVERPDGSNFTLKIRSTKLEDSAMYFCASSSDRAKETQYFGPGTRLLVL.

The chain recombines TRBV6-5 with TRBJ2-7; D may correspond to TRBD1 or TRBD2 (6 bases each). Looked up from germline, CDR1 is MNHEY and CDR2 is SVGAGI. V was pared by 0 bases and J by 2 bases, with 14 bases between. The CDR3 length is 16 residues. This chain's CDR3 is CASSYSGGGLAYEQYF. DNA for the CDR3: TGTGCCAGCAGTTACTCCGGTGGGGGGCTGGCCTACGAGCAGTACTTC.

The chain recombines TRBV29-1 with TRBJ2-1; a weak D match, TRBD1 (7 bases). The CDR3 sequence is 15 residues long. Between the trimmed V and J ends, which lost 8 bases and 6 bases, there was a span of 23 bases. The germline V gene encodes CDR1 SQVTM and CDR2 ANQGSEA. The CDR3 DNA reads TGCAGCTGCCGGAGGCAGGCAGGGGGGTCCAATGAGCAGTTCTTC. This sequence encodes CSCRRQAGGSNEQFF.

As for this clone: Other nucleotide sequences in the sample specify the same CDR3. V gene TRBV29-1 combines with J gene TRBJ1-4, with D possibly TRBD1 on 6 matching bases. Germline CDR1 is SQVTM and CDR2 is ANQGSEA. Between the trimmed V and J ends, which lost 6 bases and 6 bases, there was a span of 23 bases. The CDR3 length is 16 residues. DNA of the CDR3: TGCAGCGTGGGGGTGGGGGGGGCCCTTCGCGATGAAAAACTGTTTTTT. Protein sequence: CSVGVGGALRDEKLFF.

The chain employs TRBV7-2 and TRBJ2-7; 11 nucleotides match TRBD2. The trim removed 6 bases at V and 0 bases at J, leaving 7 bases unmatched. The CDR3 contains 16 residues. CDR1 is SGHTA and CDR2 is FQGNSA in the germline V gene. The CDR3 DNA reads TGTGCCAGCAGTATAGATAGCGGGGGGGTCTCCTACGAGCAGTACTTC. Translating it yields CASSIDSGGVSYEQYF.

The rearrangement joins TRBV6-5 to TRBJ2-5; 7 bases align to TRBD2. The CDR3 totals 15 residues. The ends lost 0 bases at V and 3 bases at J; junction bases unmatched: 4. Germline V gene sequence: CDR1 MNHEY, CDR2 SVGAGI. The DNA of the CDR3 is TGTGCCAGCAGTTACTCGTGGGCGGGAGAAGAGACCCAGTACTTC. This translates into CASSYSWAGEETQYF.

As for this clone: The identical CDR3 is also encoded by other nucleotide sequences in the sample. This sequence joins TRBV7-2 and TRBJ2-5, with D hard to call. Germline lookup yields CDR1 SGHTA and CDR2 FQGNSA. V was cut by 5 bases and J by 3 bases, with 4 bases left in between. The CDR3 is 11 residues long. CDR3 protein: CASSLKETQYF. Written as DNA, the CDR3 is TGTGCCAGCAGCCTAAAAGAGACCCAGTACTTC.

The gene calls are TRBV19 and TRBJ2-7; unclear D gene. Trimming shortened V by 4 bases and J by 6 bases, and 10 bases separated the two germline ends. The CDR3 length is 12 residues. Germline V CDR1 and CDR2: LNHDA, SQIVND (reference sequence). The CDR3 DNA reads TGTGCCAGTAGTAATTACCCATCCGAGCAGTACTTC. Translation gives CASSNYPSEQYF.

V and J are TRBV19 and TRBJ2-1; 11 nucleotides line up with TRBD2. The ends lost 5 bases at V and 0 bases at J; junction bases unmatched: 6. The CDR3 contains 17 residues. The V gene's germline CDR1 is LNHDA and CDR2 SQIVND (reference sequence). CDR3 sequence (DNA): TGTGCCAGTAGTCCATTTACTAGCGGGAGCTCCTACAATGAGCAGTTCTTC. Translating it yields CASSPFTSGSSYNEQFF.